Below, 8 T cell receptor beta chains from the same sample are listed, as sequenced in a study of long-term antiretroviral therapy in people with HIV. The run of the v3.0 immunoSEQ assay was at survey level. TCRdb keeps only in-frame clones here, not all; method: immunoSEQ multiplex PCR. The data contain approximately 22,000 clones, around 80% of them singletons. The sample here was unsorted PBMCs, taken 3 years after starting antiretroviral therapy. These receptors all come from a man between 50 and 59 years old with HIV.

This sequence joins TRBV29-1 and TRBJ1-1, with D unclear. CDR3 length: 11 amino acids. The germline V gene has CDR1 SQVTM and CDR2 ANQGSEA. Trimming cost V 5 bases and J 7 bases, with 11 bases left between them. In nucleotides, the CDR3 is TGCAGCGTTACAGACCCCAGTGAAGCTTTCTTT. Its protein product is CSVTDPSEAFF.

The chain combines TRBV7-2 with TRBJ1-1, with D possibly matching TRBD1 (5 bases). The CDR3 is 15 amino acids. V lost 1 base to trimming and J lost 1 base, with 10 bases between them. Germline V CDR1 and CDR2: SGHTA, FQGNSA. The CDR3 loop reads CASSLVWGGNTEAFF. The CDR3 DNA reads TGTGCCAGCAGCTTAGTTTGGGGCGGGAACACTGAAGCTTTCTTT.

The sample holds one count of this clone. An end of the junction does not agree with germline; a read error may underlie this. The chain links TRBV7-7 to TRBJ2-5, with 8 bases identical to TRBD2. Germline V gene data show CDR1 as SSHAT and CDR2 as FNYEAQ (reference sequence). There are 13 residues in the CDR3. The CDR3 here is CASSPGREETQYF. In DNA, the CDR3 is TGTGCTAGCAGCCCCGGGAGGGAAGAGACCCAGTACTTC.

The rearrangement uses TRBV4-1 and TRBJ2-2; 9 bases fit TRBD1. Germline V lookup: CDR1 MGHRA, CDR2 YSYEKL. The CDR3 length is 16 residues. The V gene end was trimmed by 1 base and the J gene end by 3 bases; junction bases not matched to a gene: 3. The CDR3 here is CASSQVQGADTGELFF. The CDR3 DNA reads as TGCGCCAGCAGCCAAGTACAGGGGGCCGACACCGGGGAGCTGTTTTTT.

The CDR3: CASSFSAGGPSEQYF. The CDR3, as DNA: TGTGCCAGCAGTTTTTCGGCGGGAGGGCCCTCCGAGCAGTACTTC. This chain uses TRBV28 with TRBJ2-7; 9 bases line up with TRBD2. Trimming removed 3 bases from V and 6 bases from J; junction bases left unmatched: 9. This CDR3 comprises 15 residues. The germline gives CDR1 MDHEN, CDR2 SYDVKM.

The genes are TRBV28 and TRBJ2-2; 8 bases match TRBD2. The CDR3 contains 19 residues. From germline, CDR1 is MDHEN and CDR2 SYDVKM. After removal of 5 bases from V and 3 bases from J, the junction contained 17 bases not matched to a gene. The CDR3 loop is CASSLPPGTRGSYTGELFF. DNA of the CDR3: TGTGCCAGCAGTCTCCCCCCCGGGACTAGGGGGAGTTACACCGGGGAGCTGTTTTTT. The entire variable domain, with the rest obtained from reference TRBV28 and TRBJ2-2, is as follows: DVKVTQSSRYLVKRTGEKVFLECVQDMDHENMFWYRQDPGLGLRLIYFSYDVKMKEKGDIPEGYSVSREKKERFSLILESASTNQTSMYLCASSLPPGTRGSYTGELFFGEGSRLTVL.

The J gene is TRBJ1-2, the V gene TRBV9; D is undetermined. The CDR3 is 15 amino acids. Germline CDR1 SGDLS, CDR2 YYNGEE. V lost 4 bases and J 2 bases, leaving 15 bases between the germline ends. CDR3 region: CASSPPGILNYGYTF. The CDR3 DNA sequence: TGTGCCAGCAGCCCCCCCGGGATTTTGAACTATGGCTACACCTTC.

This chain joins TRBV7-2 and TRBJ1-4; 9 bases fit TRBD1. Per germline, CDR1 SGHTA and CDR2 FQGNSA. CDR3 length: 15 residues. The V segment lost 5 bases and the J segment 4 bases; nucleotides outside the gene matches: 5. This chain's CDR3 is CASSLNRGRNEKLFF. CDR3 nucleotides: TGTGCCAGCAGCCTAAACAGGGGGCGTAATGAAAAACTGTTTTTT. Filled out from reference TRBV7-2 and TRBJ1-4, the complete variable domain reads GAGVSQSPSNKVTEKGKDVELRCDPISGHTALYWYRQSLGQGLEFLIYFQGNSAPDKSGLPSDRFSAERTGGSVSTLTIQRTQQEDSAVYLCASSLNRGRNEKLFFGSGTQLSVL.